The 5 T cell receptor beta chains given below trace back to one sample, sequenced in a study of control samples from healthy donors and cancer patients. The protocol was immunoSEQ multiplex PCR, while the TCRdb copy is restricted to in-frame clones and leaves out a portion. The table records 120,000 or so clones, approximately 92% of them present only once. Source material: PBMCs. The receptors were gathered from a man older than 75 with head and neck cancer.

The CDR3 sequence is CASSSGQGYEAFF. The CDR3 coding sequence is TGTGCCAGCAGTTCGGGACAGGGATATGAAGCTTTCTTT. This chain connects TRBV6-6 to TRBJ1-1; TRBD1 aligns across 9 bases. Trimming took 4 bases from V and 7 from J; bases not matched to a gene: 4. CDR3 length: 13 amino acids. Germline lookup yields CDR1 MNHNY and CDR2 SVGAGI (reference sequence).

This clone appeared once. This chain links TRBV5-5 with TRBJ1-3; no clear D gene. Trimming took 4 bases from V and 0 from J, leaving 8 bases between them. In germline, CDR1 is SGHKS, CDR2 YYEKEE (reference sequence). This CDR3 is 14 amino acids long. The CDR3 loop reads CASSPASSGNTIYF. CDR3 coding DNA: TGTGCCAGCAGCCCGGCGAGCTCTGGAAACACCATATATTTT.

The rearrangement uses TRBV9 and TRBJ2-3; 7 nucleotides line up with TRBD1. The trim removed 0 bases at V and 2 bases at J, leaving 3 bases unmatched. Germline V gene sequence: CDR1 SGDLS, CDR2 YYNGEE. This CDR3 region has 15 residues. The CDR3 protein is CASSVGTGDTDTQYF. CDR3 DNA: TGTGCCAGCAGCGTAGGGACAGGAGACACAGATACGCAGTATTTT.

The gene calls are TRBV12-3 or TRBV12-4 and TRBJ2-7; 7 bases align to TRBD1. Losses at the gene ends were 5 bases for V and 6 bases for J; bases not matched to a gene: 7. The CDR3 spans 13 residues. Written as DNA, the CDR3 is TGTGCCAGCAGTGCCGACAGGGATAGCGAGCAGTACTTC. Amino acid sequence: CASSADRDSEQYF.

This chain joins TRBV6-5 and TRBJ2-3; 7 bases fit TRBD1. V lost 6 bases, J lost 13 bases, and 13 bases stayed unmatched. This CDR3 spans 13 amino acids. Germline CDR1 MNHEY, CDR2 SVGAGI. CDR3 bases: TGTGCCAGCAGCTCTGGTGTGTTAGGGGGCAAGTATTTT. Residues: CASSSGVLGGKYF.